The 20 T cell receptor beta chains presented below share a single source sample, sequenced in a study of blood T cells in healthy people across ages. The use of a sample-barcoded 5' primer and a J-beta primer mix characterized a second PCR of about 7 to 12 cycles. Using its own MiXCR run on the 5' RACE reads, TCRdb lists one record per CDR3 protein. In the table there are about 1.5 million distinct CDR3 sequences, 42% of which are singletons. The specimen was blood. Receptor source: a woman aged 18-29 years in good health.

This clonotype was seen ten or more times. A much larger clone is a single base away; this may be a read error. The gene calls are TRBV3-1 and TRBJ2-5, with a weak D call TRBD2 (5 bases). The germline V gene has CDR1 LGHDT and CDR2 YNNKEL (reference sequence). Trimming pared 3 bases from V and 11 bases from J, leaving 13 bases between. The CDR3 length is 12 residues. In DNA form, the CDR3 reads TGTGCCAGCAGCCACGGGATAGGTGAGCAGTACTTC. This sequence encodes CASSHGIGEQYF.

V gene TRBV4-1 combines with J gene TRBJ2-7; D gene uncertain. The V gene lost 1 base and the J gene lost 6 bases, with 10 bases spanning the gap. This CDR3 comprises 13 residues. Germline-derived CDR1 and CDR2 are MGHRA and YSYEKL. The CDR3 sequence: CASSQGREGEQYF. For the CDR3, the DNA is TGCGCCAGCAGCCAAGGGCGAGAAGGCGAGCAGTACTTC.

This sequence joins TRBV28 and TRBJ1-5, with D maybe TRBD1 (6 bases). CDR3 size: 16 residues. Germline CDR1 is MDHEN and CDR2 is SYDVKM. V lost 5 bases and J 2 bases, leaving 16 bases between the germline ends. The CDR3 bases are TGTGCCAGCAGTCTAACGGGACACCCTGGCAATCAGCCCCAGCATTTT. Its protein is CASSLTGHPGNQPQHF.

This chain uses TRBV2 with TRBJ1-1; weak D call: TRBD1 (6 bases). Looked up from germline, CDR1 is SNHLY and CDR2 is FYNNEI. The CDR3 length is 14 residues. The V and J ends lost 7 bases and 2 bases respectively, with 14 bases between them. In DNA, the CDR3 is TGTGCCAGCAAGGGGACATCGTACAACACTGAAGCTTTCTTT. Translation gives CASKGTSYNTEAFF.

At least ten counts were recorded for this clonotype. CDR3 DNA: TGCGCCAGCAGCAGCCACCCGACTAGCGGGGGATACAATGAGCAGTTCTTC. This sequence encodes CASSSHPTSGGYNEQFF. The chain joins TRBV5-1 to TRBJ2-1; TRBD2 agrees at 12 bases. With 4 bases clipped from V and 4 bases from J, the junction kept 9 bases outside the gene matches. CDR3 size: 17 residues. CDR1 and CDR2 (germline): SGHRS, YFSETQ.

J is TRBJ1-2 and V is TRBV6-5; D might be TRBD1 (5 bases). Germline V gives CDR1 MNHEY, CDR2 SVGAGI. Trimming pared 5 bases from V and 8 bases from J, leaving 18 bases between. The CDR3 contains 14 residues. The CDR3 DNA sequence: TGTGCCAGCAGTCCCTTGGGAGGGACTGTGGGCTACACCTTC. Amino acid sequence: CASSPLGGTVGYTF.

The rearrangement links TRBV27 to TRBJ1-6, with a possible D match to TRBD1 (5 bases). Germline V CDR1 and CDR2: MNHEY, SMNVEV (reference sequence). The CDR3 is 17 residues long. V lost 8 bases, J lost 7 bases, and 24 bases lay in between. The CDR3 sequence: CASLQGSGLVKNSPLHF. CDR3 sequence (DNA): TGTGCCAGCCTCCAGGGTTCGGGTCTTGTCAAAAATTCACCCCTCCACTTT.

In its sample, this clonotype was seen a few times. The J gene is TRBJ2-4, the V gene TRBV10-3, with D possibly being TRBD2 (7 bases). Germline CDR1 is ENHRY and CDR2 is SYGVKD. V was trimmed by 6 bases and J by 0 bases, leaving 12 bases between them. The CDR3 contains 15 residues. CDR3 nucleotide sequence: TGTGCCATCAGGGGGGGGGGCGAAGCCAAAAACATTCAGTACTTC. Translating it yields CAIRGGGEAKNIQYF.

The chain uses TRBV11-2 and TRBJ2-7; TRBD2 matches at 12 bases. Per germline, CDR1 SGHAT and CDR2 FQNNGV. CDR3 size: 18 residues. With 5 bases clipped from V and 3 bases from J, the junction kept 14 bases outside the gene matches. The CDR3 region is CASSPLSRLAGVYYEQYF. As DNA, the CDR3 is TGTGCCAGCAGCCCTCTCTCAAGACTAGCGGGGGTCTACTACGAGCAGTACTTC. The whole variable domain, remainder taken from reference TRBV11-2 and TRBJ2-7, is EAGVAQSPRYKIIEKRQSVAFWCNPISGHATLYWYQQILGQGPKLLIQFQNNGVVDDSQLPKDRFSAERLKGVDSTLKIQPAKLEDSAVYLCASSPLSRLAGVYYEQYFGPGTRLTVT.

This chain joins TRBV18 and TRBJ2-7; D possibly corresponds to TRBD2 (5 bases). CDR3 length: 15 amino acids. Per the germline V gene, CDR1 is KGHSH and CDR2 is LQKENI. V dropped 3 bases and J dropped 0 bases, with 12 bases sitting between them. CDR3 residues: CASSPVSGSSYEQYF. CDR3 bases: TGTGCCAGCTCACCGGTCAGCGGAAGCTCCTACGAGCAGTACTTC.

V gene TRBV29-1 combines with J gene TRBJ1-2, with D unclear. Deletions cut 4 bases from V and 6 bases from J, with 6 bases between. The CDR3 has 10 residues. Germline loops: CDR1 SQVTM, CDR2 ANQGSEA. CDR3 DNA sequence: TGCAGCGTTGGTTGGGATGGCTACACCTTC. Translated, it gives CSVGWDGYTF.

This clonotype was seen more than once but under ten times. This chain links TRBV7-8 with TRBJ2-3; 8 bases match TRBD2. Unmatched junction bases numbered 8, after V lost 1 base and J lost 8 bases. This CDR3 spans 15 amino acids. Germline lookup yields CDR1 SGHVS and CDR2 FQNEAQ. CDR3 bases: TGTGCCAGCAGCTTAGGTCCTAGCGGGCAGGGTACGCAGTATTTT. Translation: CASSLGPSGQGTQYF.

The V call is TRBV4-1, the J call TRBJ1-4, with TRBD1 matching 7 bases. Germline values: CDR1 MGHRA, CDR2 YSYEKL. The ends lost 4 bases at V and 1 base at J; junction bases unmatched: 3. This CDR3 is 15 amino acids long. CDR3 nucleotide sequence: TGCGCCAGCAGCCGGGGGGACAGAACTAATGAAAAACTGTTTTTT. Protein: CASSRGDRTNEKLFF.

The V call is TRBV30, the J call TRBJ2-3; no clear D. Germline CDR1 GTSNPN, CDR2 SVGIG (reference sequence). V lost 3 bases and J 2 bases, leaving 3 bases between the germline ends. The CDR3 spans 11 residues. CDR3 region: CAWRSTDTQYF. The CDR3, as DNA: TGTGCCTGGAGATCCACAGATACGCAGTATTTT.

This clonotype has only a few counts. V is TRBV10-1 and J is TRBJ2-1; TRBD2 matches at 8 bases. Trimming cost V 5 bases and J 6 bases; bases outside gene matches: 6. This CDR3 has 14 residues. CDR1 WNHNN and CDR2 SYGVQD come from the germline V gene (reference sequence). In nucleotides, the CDR3 is TGCGCCAGCAGTTACGGGAGGGCCCGCAATGAGCAGTTCTTC. This encodes CASSYGRARNEQFF.

The table lists this clonotype with a few counts. V gene TRBV18 combines with J gene TRBJ1-2; no definite D call. The CDR3 covers 14 residues. V was cut by 2 bases and J by 4 bases, with 11 bases left in between. In germline, CDR1 is KGHSH, CDR2 LQKENI. As DNA, the CDR3 is TGTGCCAGCTCACCAACGGACGGATCCTATGGCTACACCTTC. It translates to CASSPTDGSYGYTF.

This clonotype appeared many times. The chain couples TRBV4-2 to TRBJ1-2, with a tentative D call TRBD1 (5 bases). The CDR3 is made up of 14 amino acids. Trimming took off 4 bases at V and 0 bases at J, with 9 bases between the two ends. The germline gives CDR1 LGHNA, CDR2 YNFKEQ. The CDR3 sequence: CASSPDRANYGYTF. DNA for the CDR3: TGTGCCAGCAGCCCAGACAGAGCTAACTATGGCTACACCTTC.

This clonotype appeared once. The chain is built from TRBV12-5 and TRBJ2-3; D perhaps matches TRBD2 (5 bases). V was shortened by 3 bases and J by 8 bases, with 15 bases between the two germline ends. CDR1 is LGHNT and CDR2 is FRNRAP in the germline V gene. The CDR3 sequence is 14 residues long. The CDR3 DNA reads as TGTGCTAGTGGTTTCCCTAACCTAGGAGGTACGCAGTATTTT. Its protein is CASGFPNLGGTQYF.

This chain uses TRBV4-1 with TRBJ2-1; D is ambiguous. The closer fit of TRBJ2-7 to the DNA end suggests the J call may be wrong. This CDR3 has 18 amino acids. Germline CDR1 reads MGHRA; CDR2 reads YSYEKL. The CDR3 region is CASSQDQTPTLFYNEQYF. The CDR3 DNA reads as TGCGCCAGCAGCCAGGACCAAACTCCCACCCTATTCTACAATGAGCAGTACTTC.

The chain joins TRBV20-1 to TRBJ2-7; 10 bases are shared with TRBD2. This CDR3 is 16 amino acids long. Germline lookup yields CDR1 DFQATT and CDR2 SNEGSKA (reference sequence). With 3 bases clipped from V and 3 bases from J, the junction kept 11 bases outside the gene matches. CDR3 region: CSASHTFGTSDYEQYF. For the CDR3, the DNA is TGCAGTGCTAGTCACACCTTTGGGACTAGCGACTACGAGCAGTACTTC.